Below, 6 T cell receptor beta chains from the same sample are listed, as sequenced in a study of blood T cell repertoires in COVID-19. Repertoires were generated with immunoSEQ multiplex PCR, while TCRdb's copy carries only in-frame clones and drops some. The table records about 97,000 clones, about 91% of them present only once. The sequencing sample was made of peripheral blood. The receptor source for this set is a man aged 18 to 29 with acute or convalescent COVID-19.

V and J are TRBV7-8 and TRBJ2-3, with 8 bases matching TRBD2. CDR1 is SGHVS, CDR2 FQNEAQ, per germline. The length of the CDR3 is 15 residues. Germline trimming cut 2 bases from V and 3 bases from J; bases unmatched to any gene: 4. CDR3 DNA: TGTGCCAGCAGCTTATGGGGACTAGAGACAGATACGCAGTATTTT. Its translation: CASSLWGLETDTQYF. Combining the CDR3 with reference TRBV7-8 and TRBJ2-3 gives the whole variable domain GAGVSQSPRYKVAKRGQDVALRCDPISGHVSLFWYQQALGQGPEFLTYFQNEAQLDKSGLPSDRFFAERPEGSVSTLKIQRTQQEDSAVYLCASSLWGLETDTQYFGPGTRLTVL.

The V call is TRBV19, the J call TRBJ2-6; possibly TRBD1 for D (6 bases). The V gene lost 0 bases and the J gene lost 4 bases, with 16 bases spanning the gap. This CDR3 spans 18 amino acids. Germline lookup yields CDR1 LNHDA and CDR2 SQIVND (reference sequence). The CDR3 spells CASSIDLTGMRGANVLTF. In nucleotides, the CDR3 is TGTGCCAGTAGTATAGATCTGACAGGAATGAGAGGGGCCAACGTCCTGACTTTC.

CDR3 residues: CASSLAGDRGTGANVLTF. The CDR3 DNA follows: TGTGCCAGCAGCTTGGCAGGAGACAGGGGCACTGGGGCCAACGTCCTGACTTTC. This rearrangement joins TRBV5-6 to TRBJ2-6; TRBD1 matches 8 bases. The CDR3 is 18 amino acids. After removal of 0 bases from V and 2 bases from J, the junction contained 7 bases not matched to a gene. Germline V gene data show CDR1 as SGHDT and CDR2 as YYEEEE.

This chain joins TRBV18 and TRBJ2-1; D might be TRBD2 (6 bases). V was trimmed by 1 base and J by 5 bases, leaving 6 bases between them. The CDR3 totals 13 residues. CDR1 is KGHSH, CDR2 LQKENI, per germline. CDR3 nucleotide sequence: TGTGCCAGCTCACCACGACTAGACAATGAGCAGTTCTTC. The encoded protein is CASSPRLDNEQFF.

The chain employs TRBV19 and TRBJ1-5; 8 bases map to TRBD1. The CDR3 has 14 amino acids. V shed 7 bases and J 4 bases; nucleotides not matched to a gene: 6. From germline, CDR1 is LNHDA and CDR2 SQIVND (reference sequence). CDR3 sequence (DNA): TGTGCCAGTAAAAACCGGGACAGGAATCAGCCCCAGCATTTT. It encodes CASKNRDRNQPQHF.

The rearrangement links TRBV27 to TRBJ2-7; 9 bases align to TRBD1. The ends lost 5 bases at V and 3 bases at J; junction bases unmatched: 8. Germline V gives CDR1 MNHEY, CDR2 SMNVEV (reference sequence). The CDR3 covers 15 residues. The CDR3 protein is CASSLQQGAFYEQYF. CDR3 coding DNA: TGTGCCAGCAGTCTCCAACAGGGGGCGTTCTACGAGCAGTACTTC.